This T cell receptor (beta chain) is from a study of blood T cell repertoires in COVID-19. Across the study: The cDNA or gDNA used as material had been derived from T cells, B-cell-depleted T cells, or PBMCs.

This clone was seen more than once but under ten times. The germline CDR1 and CDR2 sequences are MDHEN and SYDVKM. Trimming took 6 bases from V and 10 from J, leaving 18 bases between them. The CDR3 loop spans 14 amino acids. In the authors' methods: Researchers report that nucleated cell counts were estimated from reference gene primer amplification. Assay: immunoSEQ multiplex PCR; the TCRdb copy retains only in-frame clones and omits some. V and J calls and clone size are copied from that table; D and trimming were computed from the DNA. Among around 20,000 clones listed, about 73% were seen once. The sequenced sample consisted of peripheral blood. This clonotype originated in a human donor in a cohort sampled during active or convalescent COVID-19. J is TRBJ1-4 and V is TRBV28; perhaps TRBD1 as D (6 bases). DNA of the CDR3: TGTGCCAGCAGACGAGGGGCAGGGGTGGCAAAACTGTTTTTT. It translates to CASRRGAGVAKLFF. Based on the CDR3 plus reference TRBV28 and TRBJ1-4, the full variable domain is DVKVTQSSRYLVKRTGEKVFLECVQDMDHENMFWYRQDPGLGLRLIYFSYDVKMKEKGDIPEGYSVSREKKERFSLILESASTNQTSMYLCASRRGAGVAKLFFGSGTQLSVL.